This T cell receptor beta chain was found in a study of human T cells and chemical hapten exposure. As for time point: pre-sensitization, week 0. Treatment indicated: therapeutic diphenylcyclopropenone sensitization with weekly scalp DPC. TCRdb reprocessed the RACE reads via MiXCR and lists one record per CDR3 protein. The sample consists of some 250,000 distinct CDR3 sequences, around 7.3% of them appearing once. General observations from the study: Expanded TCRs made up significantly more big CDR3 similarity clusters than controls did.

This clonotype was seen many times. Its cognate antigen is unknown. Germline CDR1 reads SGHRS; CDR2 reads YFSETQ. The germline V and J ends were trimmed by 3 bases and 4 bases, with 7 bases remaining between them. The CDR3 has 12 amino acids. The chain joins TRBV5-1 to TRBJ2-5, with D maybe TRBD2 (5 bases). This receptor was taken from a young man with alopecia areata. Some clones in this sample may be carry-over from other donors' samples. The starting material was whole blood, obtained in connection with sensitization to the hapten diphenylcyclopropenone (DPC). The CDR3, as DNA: TGCGCCAGCAGCTCGGGAAGAGAGACCCAGTACTTC. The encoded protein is CASSSGRETQYF.